This T cell receptor (beta chain) was sequenced in a study of cytomegalovirus exposure and HLA in healthy donors. On the study more broadly: Of 300 to 500 genotyped donors, more than 70% clustered with self-reported Caucasian donors.

Vbeta (60) and Jbeta (13) primers were used in the PCR. Assay used: immunoSEQ multiplex PCR; TCRdb lists only in-frame clones, some missing. The repertoire includes roughly 60,000 clones, roughly 80% of them detected once, and 4.3% sits in the top ten. Study-wide results and limits: Later analysis identified a missense DCLRE1C variant that was linked to TCR beta V- and J-gene trimming. The productive fraction for most TCR beta V segments was about 87% or about 30% in an earlier analysis. Among the sequence variants, a highly shared cluster was likely an artifact of sequencing.

Remarks on this clone: Antigen specificity is unknown.

J gave up 4 bases and V 5 bases, and 1 base lay outside the gene matches. Germline loops: CDR1 MRHNA, CDR2 SNTAGT. The CDR3 extends over 14 amino acids. This receptor was taken from a man aged 25 to 45 in good health and CMV-seronegative. V usage is TRBV6-4 and J usage is TRBJ2-3; 12 bases fit TRBD2. Sequenced sample: PBMCs. The CDR3 loop is CASSPSGGADTQYF. The CDR3 bases are TGTGCCAGCAGTCCTAGCGGGGGGGCAGATACGCAGTATTTT.